Listed here are 16 T cell receptor beta chains from one sample, sequenced in a study of blood T cells in healthy people across ages. Combining a sample-barcoded 5' primer with a J-beta primer mix, a second PCR ran for roughly 7 to 12 cycles. TCRdb called the 5' RACE reads again in MiXCR, with one record for every CDR3 protein. The table lists 1.5 million to 2 million distinct CDR3 sequences, about two fifths of them singletons, with 20% to 25% in the top ten. The sample consisted of blood. Receptor source: a human donor in good health.

The V call is TRBV6-5, the J call TRBJ1-3, with D perhaps TRBD1 (6 bases). The V end lost 2 bases, the J end lost 2 bases, and 13 bases lay between the germline ends. Germline CDR1 and CDR2: MNHEY and SVGAGI. The CDR3 has 16 amino acids. CDR3 residues: CASSYGGGSTGNTIYF. In nucleotides, the CDR3 is TGTGCCAGCAGTTACGGAGGGGGGAGCACTGGAAACACCATATATTTT.

This clonotype occurred a few times. CDR3 residues: CAISERATGGYEQYF. The CDR3 DNA follows: TGTGCCATCAGTGAGAGGGCGACAGGGGGCTACGAGCAGTACTTC. The V gene is TRBV10-3, the J gene TRBJ2-7; TRBD1 agrees at 9 bases. The V gene end was trimmed by 2 bases and the J gene end by 3 bases; junction bases not matched to a gene: 5. Germline CDR1 ENHRY, CDR2 SYGVKD. The CDR3 sequence is 15 residues long.

A note on this clonotype: The limits of the CDR3 on the DNA are not certain, so only TCRdb's listed CDR3 is given. The chain couples TRBV5-1 to TRBJ2-7; no check of the table's D call, TRBD1, against the DNA was made. The CDR3 extends over 14 residues, inclusive of both ends. Germline values: CDR1 SGHRS, CDR2 YFSETQ. The CDR3 here is CASNVATGTVVLYF.

The gene calls are TRBV29-1 and TRBJ1-2; D gene ambiguous. Germline V gene data show CDR1 as SQVTM and CDR2 as ANQGSEA. The germline V and J ends were trimmed by 4 bases and 1 base, with 16 bases remaining between them. This CDR3 is built from 15 residues. The CDR3 DNA sequence: TGCAGCGTTGCCGGGTCCTCCTCAAGTAACTATGGCTACACCTTC. Its translation is CSVAGSSSSNYGYTF.

This clonotype was seen a handful of times. The chain carries TRBV13 and TRBJ1-2; D not certain. Trimming took off 2 bases at V and 6 bases at J, with 10 bases between the two ends. This CDR3 is 13 amino acids long. In germline, CDR1 is PRHDT, CDR2 FYEKMQ (reference sequence). The CDR3 DNA sequence: TGTGCCAGCAGCTTAAGGGCACCAGATGGCTACACCTTC. Translating gives CASSLRAPDGYTF.

This clonotype has ten or more counts. The CDR3 sequence: CASSPGGLGHQQFF. CDR3 coding DNA: TGTGCCAGCAGCCCGGGGGGTCTCGGACATCAGCAGTTCTTC. V usage is TRBV7-9 and J usage is TRBJ2-1, with TRBD2 matching over 7 bases. CDR3 length: 14 amino acids. Germline loops: CDR1 SEHNR, CDR2 FQNEAQ (reference sequence). V lost 5 bases, J lost 11 bases, and 12 bases stayed unmatched.

The rearrangement joins TRBV12-3 or TRBV12-4 to TRBJ1-2; D is ambiguous. The CDR3 spans 12 residues. Trimming left V 1 base short and J 12 bases short, with 12 bases between. This chain's CDR3 is CASSLVSKENTF. The CDR3 region has the DNA TGTGCCAGCAGTTTAGTGTCGAAGGAGAACACCTTC.

This clonotype was seen only a few times. This chain joins TRBV12-3 or TRBV12-4 and TRBJ2-1; tentative D call: TRBD1 (6 bases). CDR3 length equals 14 residues. Between the trimmed V and J ends, which lost 0 bases and 7 bases, there was a span of 10 bases. The CDR3, as DNA: TGTGCCAGCAGTTTAGCAGAAGGGGGTAATGAGCAGTTCTTC. It codes for CASSLAEGGNEQFF.

Only a few counts were recorded for this clonotype. V and J are TRBV13 and TRBJ1-2, with D unresolved. Germline assignment: CDR1 PRHDT and CDR2 FYEKMQ (reference sequence). The CDR3 is 12 amino acids. Trimming shortened V by 1 base and J by 7 bases, and 7 bases separated the two germline ends. The CDR3: CASSLERGGYTF. CDR3 nucleotide sequence: TGTGCCAGCAGCTTAGAACGGGGTGGCTACACCTTC.

V and J are TRBV5-6 and TRBJ2-3; D is possibly TRBD1 (6 bases). The length of the CDR3 is 18 residues. Trimming left V 4 bases short and J 1 base short, with 22 bases between. Germline CDR1 SGHDT, CDR2 YYEEEE. CDR3: CASSTGQTWSFGTDTQYF. As DNA, the CDR3 is TGTGCCAGCAGCACGGGACAAACTTGGTCCTTTGGCACAGATACGCAGTATTTT.

V is TRBV28 and J is TRBJ1-2, with a tentative D call TRBD1 (6 bases). Trimming took 9 bases from V and 2 from J, leaving 19 bases between them. Germline CDR1 reads MDHEN; CDR2 reads SYDVKM. CDR3 length: 15 residues. CDR3 region: CASSKGGRQNYGYTF. Here the CDR3 DNA reads TGTGCCAGTTCGAAAGGGGGGCGGCAAAACTATGGCTACACCTTC.

This clonotype was seen only a few times. The J gene is TRBJ1-6, the V gene TRBV9; TRBD1 matches at 7 bases. Unmatched junction bases numbered 5, after V lost 2 bases and J lost 0 bases. Germline CDR1 and CDR2: SGDLS and YYNGEE. The CDR3 is 17 amino acids. For the CDR3, the DNA is TGTGCCAGCAGCGTCGGACAGGCGAGCTCCTATAATTCACCCCTCCACTTT. Its protein product is CASSVGQASSYNSPLHF.

This clonotype appeared a few times. This rearrangement joins TRBV30 to TRBJ2-7; D perhaps matches TRBD2 (6 bases). CDR1 and CDR2 (germline): GTSNPN, SVGIG (reference sequence). Trimming cost V 0 bases and J 0 bases, with 18 bases left between them. CDR3 length: 17 residues. Here the CDR3 reads CAWSVRFGTPSSYEQYF. CDR3 nucleotide sequence: TGTGCCTGGAGTGTAAGGTTTGGGACTCCTAGCTCCTACGAGCAGTACTTC.

The chain carries TRBV4-1 and TRBJ2-1; tentatively, D is TRBD2 (5 bases). This CDR3 contains 17 residues. The V end was cut by 0 bases, the J end by 0 bases, with 12 bases between. Germline CDR1 MGHRA, CDR2 YSYEKL. The CDR3 is CASSQDFSGSSYNEQFF. Here the CDR3 DNA reads TGCGCCAGCAGCCAAGATTTTTCGGGGAGCTCCTACAATGAGCAGTTCTTC.

The chain employs TRBV12-3 or TRBV12-4 and TRBJ1-6; D is unclear. The CDR3 spans 14 residues. V was pared by 5 bases and J by 7 bases, with 12 bases between. CDR3 amino acids: CASSQHVRNSPLHF. In DNA form, the CDR3 reads TGTGCCAGCAGTCAACACGTAAGGAATTCACCCCTCCACTTT.

This chain joins TRBV28 and TRBJ2-3; TRBD1 aligns across 8 bases. Germline CDR1 is MDHEN and CDR2 is SYDVKM. The CDR3 runs to 15 residues. V dropped 6 bases and J dropped 2; count of bases not matched to a gene: 7. CDR3 protein: CASSPDRAYTDTQYF. CDR3 bases: TGTGCCAGCAGCCCGGACAGGGCCTACACAGATACGCAGTATTTT.